The source of this TCR beta chain is a study of T cell responses to AZD1222 COVID-19 vaccine. Assay used: immunoSEQ multiplex PCR; TCRdb lists only in-frame clones, some missing. Here the sample spans about 150,000 clones, about 87% being singletons. The CDR3 is made up of 14 amino acids. Germline CDR1 and CDR2: MDHEN and SYDVKM. The ends lost 5 bases at V and 2 bases at J; junction bases unmatched: 6. Sequences were derived from peripheral blood, sampled on day 0 of MenACWY control vaccination. The source of this sequence is an adult in good health. The V gene is TRBV28, the J gene TRBJ2-7; TRBD1 matches at 7 bases. The CDR3 spells CASSITGAPYEQYF. CDR3 in DNA: TGTGCCAGCAGTATAACAGGGGCCCCCTACGAGCAGTACTTC.